This entry lists 31 T cell receptor beta chains sequenced from one sample in a study of blood T cell repertoires in COVID-19. Libraries were prepared by immunoSEQ multiplex PCR; TCRdb keeps only in-frame clonotypes and omits some of them. The sample holds nearly 60,000 clones, over 65% seen once. Material for sequencing was peripheral blood. Receptor source: a man aged 35-49 years with active COVID-19.

This chain joins TRBV10-3 and TRBJ2-1; 15 bases agree with TRBD2. V trimming: 11 bases; J trimming: 8 bases; junction bases outside the gene matches: 4. The CDR3 sequence is 13 residues long. Germline V gene sequence: CDR1 ENHRY, CDR2 SYGVKD. In DNA, the CDR3 is TGTGCCCTCCGGACTAGCGGGAGGGATGAGCAGTTCTTC. This translates into CALRTSGRDEQFF.

The chain recombines TRBV6-5 with TRBJ1-5; 7 bases map to TRBD1. CDR1 and CDR2 (germline): MNHEY, SVGAGI. CDR3 length equals 15 residues. J lost 3 bases, V lost 6 bases, and 8 bases had no gene match. CDR3 nucleotide sequence: TGTGCCAGCAGACCTCCGGGACAGTACAATCAGCCCCAGCATTTT. Its protein is CASRPPGQYNQPQHF.

V gene TRBV6-2 or TRBV6-3 combines with J gene TRBJ2-3; 15 nucleotides match TRBD2. Germline V gene sequence: CDR1 MNHEY, CDR2 SVGEGT. The CDR3 totals 20 residues. Trimming took 3 bases from V and 5 from J; bases not matched to a gene: 15. The CDR3 region is CASSYSGTSGRRGIRDTQYF. The CDR3 nucleotides read TGTGCCAGCAGTTATTCTGGGACTAGCGGGAGGAGAGGTATCAGAGATACGCAGTATTTT.

The rearrangement joins TRBV30 to TRBJ1-2, with 7 bases fitting TRBD1. The CDR3 is 14 amino acids. The V segment lost 4 bases and the J segment 7 bases; nucleotides outside the gene matches: 12. Germline values: CDR1 GTSNPN, CDR2 SVGIG (reference sequence). The CDR3 bases are TGTGCCTGGACCTTTGCAGTAGGGACAGCTGGCTACACCTTC. The encoded protein is CAWTFAVGTAGYTF.

V and J are TRBV7-9 and TRBJ2-1, with TRBD2 identical over 10 bases. The CDR3 totals 18 residues. J gave up 8 bases and V 5 bases, and 18 bases lay outside the gene matches. Germline loops: CDR1 SEHNR, CDR2 FQNEAQ (reference sequence). This CDR3 is CASSIGLAGATRGDEQFF. The CDR3 region has the DNA TGTGCCAGCAGCATTGGGCTAGCGGGAGCTACCCGGGGGGATGAGCAGTTCTTC. The full variable domain, completed using reference TRBV7-9 and TRBJ2-1, is DTGVSQNPRHKITKRGQNVTFRCDPISEHNRLYWYRQTLGQGPEFLTYFQNEAQLEKSRLLSDRFSAERPKGSFSTLEIQRTEQGDSAMYLCASSIGLAGATRGDEQFFGPGTRLTVL.

This clone was found a few times. The rearrangement links TRBV5-1 to TRBJ1-2; a possible D gene is TRBD1 (6 bases). Germline values: CDR1 SGHRS, CDR2 YFSETQ. V dropped 10 bases and J dropped 4 bases, with 17 bases sitting between them. CDR3 length equals 13 residues. CDR3 sequence (DNA): TGCGCCTCCGAGGGGGTAAACGGCTATGGCTACACCTTC. Residues: CASEGVNGYGYTF.

The chain links TRBV9 to TRBJ2-3; 10 bases line up with TRBD2. Germline CDR1 reads SGDLS; CDR2 reads YYNGEE. V gave up 3 bases and J gave up 3 bases; unmatched junction bases: 7. There are 16 residues in the CDR3. The CDR3 loop is CASSAEGGLATDTQYF. CDR3 coding DNA: TGTGCCAGCAGCGCCGAAGGGGGACTAGCGACAGATACGCAGTATTTT.

The chain recombines TRBV6-1 with TRBJ1-1, with D possibly matching TRBD1 (6 bases). V dropped 2 bases and J dropped 4 bases, with 14 bases sitting between them. This CDR3 comprises 15 residues. Germline V CDR1 and CDR2: MNHNS, SASEGT. The CDR3 reads CASSEQGSLSTEAFF. CDR3 nucleotides: TGTGCCAGCAGTGAACAGGGGTCCCTTTCCACTGAAGCTTTCTTT.

V and J are TRBV11-2 and TRBJ1-4; TRBD1 matches 7 bases. CDR1 SGHAT and CDR2 FQNNGV come from the germline V gene. This CDR3 region has 15 residues. V lost 1 base, J lost 3 bases, and 2 bases stayed unmatched. CDR3 residues: CASSLVGTANEKLFF. The DNA of the CDR3 is TGTGCCAGCAGCTTAGTGGGGACAGCTAATGAAAAACTGTTTTTT.

This chain connects TRBV12-2 to TRBJ2-2; TRBD1 is the table's D call and was not checked against the DNA. TRBV12-2 is listed as a pseudogene. The CDR3 spans 17 residues. The chain's CDR3 is CASRLARATGTTGELFF. The CDR3 DNA follows: TGTGCAAGTCGCTTAGCGCGGGCGACAGGAACCACCGGGGAGCTGTTTTTT.

This chain uses TRBV28 with TRBJ1-6; 7 positions agree with TRBD1. From germline, CDR1 is MDHEN and CDR2 SYDVKM. The V segment lost 5 bases and the J segment 2 bases; nucleotides outside the gene matches: 12. The CDR3 sequence is 18 residues long. CDR3 bases: TGTGCCAGCAGTCGACTGACAGGGTCCTTTCCCTATAATTCACCCCTCCACTTT. Its protein is CASSRLTGSFPYNSPLHF. The variable domain in full, with the rest retrieved from reference TRBV28 and TRBJ1-6, is DVKVTQSSRYLVKRTGEKVFLECVQDMDHENMFWYRQDPGLGLRLIYFSYDVKMKEKGDIPEGYSVSREKKERFSLILESASTNQTSMYLCASSRLTGSFPYNSPLHFGNGTRLTVT.

DNA for the CDR3: TGTGCCAGCAGTGGGGGGGGACAGGAGACGATCAATTCACCCCTCCACTTT. This translates into CASSGGGQETINSPLHF. The chain uses TRBV6-4 and TRBJ1-6; TRBD1 matches at 8 bases. Germline V gives CDR1 MRHNA, CDR2 SNTAGT. This CDR3 contains 17 residues. With V trimmed by 4 bases and J by 7 bases, 12 bases remained unmatched.

The chain couples TRBV5-1 to TRBJ2-3; no reliable D call. The germline V and J ends were trimmed by 4 bases and 2 bases, with 14 bases remaining between them. The germline V gene has CDR1 SGHRS and CDR2 YFSETQ. The CDR3 has 15 residues. In nucleotides, the CDR3 is TGCGCCAGCAGCCCTATTAATTTCGACACAGATACGCAGTATTTT. Protein sequence: CASSPINFDTDTQYF.

The table lists this clone with a count of one. This chain connects TRBV19 to TRBJ1-1; 8 nucleotides line up with TRBD1. Trimming removed 7 bases from V and 0 bases from J; junction bases left unmatched: 4. The CDR3 has 14 amino acids. CDR1 LNHDA and CDR2 SQIVND come from the germline V gene (reference sequence). The DNA for the CDR3 is TGTGCCAGTACCCCAGGGGGCGTGAACACTGAAGCTTTCTTT. Translating it yields CASTPGGVNTEAFF.

This clone was recorded only once. The chain is built from TRBV28 and TRBJ2-7, with a possible D match to TRBD1 (6 bases). In germline, CDR1 is MDHEN, CDR2 SYDVKM. Trimming pared 6 bases from V and 6 bases from J, leaving 12 bases between. The CDR3 extends over 12 amino acids. CDR3 protein: CASSPGDSEQYF. CDR3 coding DNA: TGTGCCAGCAGCCCAGGGGATAGCGAGCAGTACTTC.

The gene calls are TRBV13 and TRBJ1-1, with 10 bases identical to TRBD1. The V and J ends lost 2 bases and 5 bases, in that order; junction bases with no gene match: 2. Germline values: CDR1 PRHDT, CDR2 FYEKMQ (reference sequence). The CDR3 runs to 14 residues. DNA of the CDR3: TGTGCCAGCAGCTTACGACAGGGGGCAACTGAAGCTTTCTTT. Amino acid sequence: CASSLRQGATEAFF.

J is TRBJ2-6 and V is TRBV7-6; 14 bases match TRBD2. Trimming removed 10 bases from V and 4 bases from J; junction bases left unmatched: 21. The CDR3 is 21 residues long. The germline V gene has CDR1 SGHVS and CDR2 FNYEAQ. This chain's CDR3 is CATHQGPGTSGRESGANVLTF. The CDR3 coding sequence is TGTGCCACCCATCAGGGTCCCGGGACTAGCGGGAGAGAGTCCGGGGCCAACGTCCTGACTTTC.

The chain joins TRBV4-1 to TRBJ2-7; 7 bases align to TRBD2. The CDR3 contains 15 residues. The V gene's germline CDR1 is MGHRA and CDR2 YSYEKL. V was pared by 4 bases and J by 0 bases, with 6 bases of the junction left unmatched. The CDR3 protein is CASSLTSVSSYEQYF. The CDR3 nucleotides read TGCGCCAGCAGCCTCACTAGCGTTTCCTCCTACGAGCAGTACTTC.

The chain uses TRBV7-8 and TRBJ2-2; 7 nucleotides match TRBD1. The germline CDR1 and CDR2 sequences are SGHVS and FQNEAQ. The CDR3 has 14 residues. J lost 4 bases, V lost 6 bases, and 5 bases had no gene match. The chain's CDR3 is CASRPTGATGELFF. CDR3 nucleotide sequence: TGTGCCAGCAGGCCTACAGGGGCCACCGGGGAGCTGTTTTTT.

The rearrangement joins TRBV28 to TRBJ1-2; 7 bases map to TRBD1. The CDR3 has 13 amino acids. Germline values: CDR1 MDHEN, CDR2 SYDVKM. The junction had 9 bases not matched to a gene; V was cut back by 6 bases and J by 8 bases. CDR3 loop: CASRHSTGQGYTF. CDR3 nucleotide sequence: TGTGCCAGCAGACATTCCACGGGACAGGGCTACACCTTC.

V and J are TRBV11-2 and TRBJ2-7; 12 nucleotides line up with TRBD2. V lost 5 bases, J lost 3 bases, and 11 bases stayed unmatched. Germline values: CDR1 SGHAT, CDR2 FQNNGV. This CDR3 contains 17 residues. The CDR3 coding sequence is TGTGCCAGCAGCCCTATCGGGAGGACTAGCGGGATCTACGAGCAGTACTTC. Its translation: CASSPIGRTSGIYEQYF.

This chain uses TRBV11-1 with TRBJ1-3, with D possibly matching TRBD1 (6 bases). Between the trimmed V and J ends, which lost 7 bases and 0 bases, there was a span of 10 bases. There are 14 residues in the CDR3. The germline CDR1 and CDR2 sequences are SGHAT and FQDESV (reference sequence). The CDR3 DNA follows: TGTGCCAGCACAGGGGACCGCTCTGGAAACACCATATATTTT. Its protein product is CASTGDRSGNTIYF. The full variable domain, its missing parts supplied by reference TRBV11-1 and TRBJ1-3, is EAEVAQSPRYKITEKSQAVAFWCDPISGHATLYWYRQILGQGPELLVQFQDESVVDDSQLPKDRFSAERLKGVDSTLKIQPAELGDSAMYLCASTGDRSGNTIYFGEGSWLTVV.

The chain uses TRBV10-3 and TRBJ2-1, with a tentative D call TRBD1 (6 bases). The CDR3 runs 14 residues. The V end was cut by 11 bases, the J end by 7 bases, with 21 bases between. CDR1 is ENHRY and CDR2 is SYGVKD in the germline V gene. This chain's CDR3 is CASSGHPLGNEQFF. Written as DNA, the CDR3 is TGTGCCTCGTCGGGACACCCCCTAGGGAATGAGCAGTTCTTC.

This clone was detected a few times. CDR3 residues: CASERGPQFF. The CDR3, as DNA: TGTGCCAGCGAGCGGGGCCCGCAGTTCTTC. This sequence joins TRBV6-5 and TRBJ2-1; TRBD2 aligns across 7 bases. V trimming: 8 bases; J trimming: 12 bases; junction bases outside the gene matches: 4. The CDR3 length is 10 residues. Germline assignment: CDR1 MNHEY and CDR2 SVGAGI.

The chain employs TRBV5-1 and TRBJ2-5; 14 bases are shared with TRBD2. The CDR3 covers 16 residues. Looked up from germline, CDR1 is SGHRS and CDR2 is YFSETQ. Losses at the gene ends were 3 bases for V and 5 bases for J; bases not matched to a gene: 6. CDR3 in amino acids: CASSWGGLAGEETQYF. CDR3 nucleotides: TGCGCCAGCAGCTGGGGGGGACTAGCGGGAGAGGAGACCCAGTACTTC. Using reference TRBV5-1 and TRBJ2-5 for the parts outside the CDR3, the full variable domain is KAGVTQTPRYLIKTRGQQVTLSCSPISGHRSVSWYQQTPGQGLQFLFEYFSETQRNKGNFPGRFSGRQFSNSRSEMNVSTLELGDSALYLCASSWGGLAGEETQYFGPGTRLLVL.

This clone has a single count. V and J are TRBV7-2 and TRBJ1-6, with D perhaps TRBD1 (5 bases). V lost 10 bases, J lost 7 bases, and 17 bases lay in between. The CDR3 has 14 amino acids. CDR1 is SGHTA and CDR2 is FQGNSA in the germline V gene. In DNA form, the CDR3 reads TGTGCCACCACTCTTGACAGTAGCAATTCACCCCTCCACTTT. Translating it yields CATTLDSSNSPLHF.

The chain links TRBV7-3 to TRBJ2-7; a possible D gene is TRBD2 (5 bases). This CDR3 region has 13 residues. Trimming left V 3 bases short and J 3 bases short, with 9 bases between. Germline CDR1 is SGHTA and CDR2 is FQGTGA. The CDR3 spells CASSLDGGYEQYF. The CDR3 nucleotides read TGTGCCAGCAGCTTGGATGGAGGCTACGAGCAGTACTTC.

The chain employs TRBV9 and TRBJ2-1; 10 bases are shared with TRBD2. Germline CDR1 reads SGDLS; CDR2 reads YYNGEE. V was clipped by 4 bases and J by 6 bases; unmatched bases: 7. CDR3 length: 15 amino acids. The CDR3 DNA is TGTGCCAGCAGCCGAGCTAGCGGGAGCCCCAATGAGCAGTTCTTC. As protein: CASSRASGSPNEQFF.

The chain is built from TRBV24-1 and TRBJ2-5, with 10 bases that match TRBD2. The CDR3 is 15 residues long. The germline V gene has CDR1 KGHDR and CDR2 SFDVKD. V lost 4 bases to trimming and J lost 4 bases; unmatched junction nucleotides: 5. This chain's CDR3 is CATSDPGTSVETQYF. The CDR3 nucleotides read TGTGCCACCAGTGACCCCGGGACTAGCGTAGAGACCCAGTACTTC.

The chain joins TRBV28 to TRBJ2-1; possible D gene TRBD1, 5 bases. Trimming shortened V by 1 base and J by 7 bases, and 26 bases separated the two germline ends. The CDR3 is 19 residues long. Germline V CDR1 and CDR2: MDHEN, SYDVKM. The CDR3, as DNA: TGTGCCAGCAGTTTATTTTGGACGACCGTGGCCAGGGTGGAAAATGAGCAGTTCTTC. Its protein is CASSLFWTTVARVENEQFF.

This chain joins TRBV12-3 or TRBV12-4 and TRBJ2-3; maybe TRBD2 (6 bases). This CDR3 spans 11 amino acids. V shed 6 bases and J shed 8 bases, with 9 bases lying between them. CDR3 in DNA: TGTGCCAGCAGCCAGCGGGTTACGCAGTATTTT. This sequence encodes CASSQRVTQYF.